This TCR beta chain comes out of a study of control samples from healthy donors and cancer patients. A single count supports this clone. Profiled with immunoSEQ multiplex PCR; TCRdb holds only in-frame clones, not every one. The repertoire has 98,000 or so clones, roughly 83% of them found once; the top ten carry roughly 10%. Between the trimmed V and J ends, which lost 6 bases and 7 bases, there was a span of 12 bases. Germline V gives CDR1 DFQATT, CDR2 SNEGSKA (reference sequence). The CDR3 covers 11 residues. The chain has TRBV20-1 and TRBJ1-2; D unresolved. The TCR was taken from a woman aged 25 to 45 in good health. Source material: blood. In DNA form, the CDR3 reads TGCAGTGCAGAACGGGTTGGTGGCTACACCTTC. It translates to CSAERVGGYTF.